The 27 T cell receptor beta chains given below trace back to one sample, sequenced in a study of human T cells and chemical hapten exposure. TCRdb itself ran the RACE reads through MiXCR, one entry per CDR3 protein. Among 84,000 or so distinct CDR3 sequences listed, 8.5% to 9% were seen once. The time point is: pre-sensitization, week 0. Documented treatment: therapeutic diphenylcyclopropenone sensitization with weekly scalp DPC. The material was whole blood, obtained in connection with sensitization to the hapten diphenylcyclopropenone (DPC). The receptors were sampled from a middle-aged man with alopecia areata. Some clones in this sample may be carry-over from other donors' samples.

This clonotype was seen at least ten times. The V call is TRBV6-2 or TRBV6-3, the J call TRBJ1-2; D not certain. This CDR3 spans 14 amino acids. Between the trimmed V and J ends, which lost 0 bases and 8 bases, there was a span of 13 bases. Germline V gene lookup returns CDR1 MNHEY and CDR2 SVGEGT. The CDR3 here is CASSYSESVYGYTF. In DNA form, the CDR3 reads TGTGCCAGCAGTTACTCGGAATCGGTCTACGGCTACACCTTC.

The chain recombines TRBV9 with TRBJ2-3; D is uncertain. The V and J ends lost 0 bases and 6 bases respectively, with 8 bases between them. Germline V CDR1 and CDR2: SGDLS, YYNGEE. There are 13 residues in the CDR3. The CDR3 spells CASSVDTPDTQYF. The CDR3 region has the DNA TGTGCCAGCAGCGTAGACACGCCCGATACGCAGTATTTT.

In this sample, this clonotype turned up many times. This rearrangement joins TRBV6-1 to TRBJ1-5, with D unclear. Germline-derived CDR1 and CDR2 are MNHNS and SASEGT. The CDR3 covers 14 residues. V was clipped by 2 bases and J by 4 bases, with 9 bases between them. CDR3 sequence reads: CASSESTVNQPQHF. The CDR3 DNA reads TGTGCCAGCAGTGAAAGTACAGTGAATCAGCCCCAGCATTTT.

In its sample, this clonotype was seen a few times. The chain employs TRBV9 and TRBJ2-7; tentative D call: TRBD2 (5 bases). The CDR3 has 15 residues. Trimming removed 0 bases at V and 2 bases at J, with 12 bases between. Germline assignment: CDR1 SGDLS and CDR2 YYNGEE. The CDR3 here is CASSVDSGMPYEQYF. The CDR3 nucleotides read TGTGCCAGCAGCGTAGATTCGGGGATGCCCTACGAGCAGTACTTC.

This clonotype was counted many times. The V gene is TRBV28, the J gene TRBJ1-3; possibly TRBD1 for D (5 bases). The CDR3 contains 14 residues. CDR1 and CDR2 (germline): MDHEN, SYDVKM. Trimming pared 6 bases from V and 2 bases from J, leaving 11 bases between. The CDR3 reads CASSPGGAGNTIYF. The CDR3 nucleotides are TGTGCCAGCAGCCCGGGAGGGGCTGGAAACACCATATATTTT.

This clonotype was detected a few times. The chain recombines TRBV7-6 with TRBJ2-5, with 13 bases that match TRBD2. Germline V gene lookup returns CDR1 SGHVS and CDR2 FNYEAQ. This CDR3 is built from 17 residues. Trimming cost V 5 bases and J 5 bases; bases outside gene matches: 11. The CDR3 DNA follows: TGTGCCAGCAGCCAAGGACTAGCGGGAGTGCGTTCGGAGACCCAGTACTTC. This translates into CASSQGLAGVRSETQYF.

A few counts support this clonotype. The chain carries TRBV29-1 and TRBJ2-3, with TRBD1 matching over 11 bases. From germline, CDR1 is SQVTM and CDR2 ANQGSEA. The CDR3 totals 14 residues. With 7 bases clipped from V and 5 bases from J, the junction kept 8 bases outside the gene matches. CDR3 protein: CSALRTGGQDTQYF. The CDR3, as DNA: TGCAGCGCCCTCCGGACAGGGGGCCAAGATACGCAGTATTTT.

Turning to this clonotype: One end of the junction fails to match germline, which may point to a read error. DNA for the CDR3: TGTACCAGCAGCCAAGGACAAAGCCCCATATATTTT. Translation gives CTSSQGQSPIYF. The chain recombines TRBV3-1 with TRBJ1-3; TRBD1 might be the D (5 bases). From germline, CDR1 is LGHDT and CDR2 YNNKEL (reference sequence). The CDR3 is 12 amino acids.

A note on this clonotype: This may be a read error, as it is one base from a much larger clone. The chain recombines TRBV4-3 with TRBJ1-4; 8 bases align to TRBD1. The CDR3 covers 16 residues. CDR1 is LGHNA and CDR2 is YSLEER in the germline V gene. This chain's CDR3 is CASSKDQSGGREKLFF. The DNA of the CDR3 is TGCGCCAGCAGCAAAGATCAATCAGGGGGCCGGGAAAAACTGTTTTTT.

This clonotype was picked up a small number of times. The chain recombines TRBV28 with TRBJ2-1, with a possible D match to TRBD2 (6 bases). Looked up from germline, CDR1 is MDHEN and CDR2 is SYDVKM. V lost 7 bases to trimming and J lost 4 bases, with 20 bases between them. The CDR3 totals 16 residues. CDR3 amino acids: CASTITAGWPYNEQFF. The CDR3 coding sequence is TGTGCCAGCACAATCACAGCGGGCTGGCCTTACAATGAGCAGTTCTTC.

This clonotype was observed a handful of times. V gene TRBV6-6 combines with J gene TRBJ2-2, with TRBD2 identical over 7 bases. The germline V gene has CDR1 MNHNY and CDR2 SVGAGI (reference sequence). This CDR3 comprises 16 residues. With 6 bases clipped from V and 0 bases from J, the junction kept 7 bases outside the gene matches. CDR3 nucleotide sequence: TGTGCCAGCAGGACCCTACTAGCGCCGAACACCGGGGAGCTGTTTTTT. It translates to CASRTLLAPNTGELFF.

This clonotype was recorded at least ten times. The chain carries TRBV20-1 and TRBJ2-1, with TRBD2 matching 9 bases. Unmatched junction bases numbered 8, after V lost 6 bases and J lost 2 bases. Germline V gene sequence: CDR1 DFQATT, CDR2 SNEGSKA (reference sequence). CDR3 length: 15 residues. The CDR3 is CSAMTSGLAYNEQFF. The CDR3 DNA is TGCAGTGCAATGACTAGCGGACTTGCCTACAATGAGCAGTTCTTC.

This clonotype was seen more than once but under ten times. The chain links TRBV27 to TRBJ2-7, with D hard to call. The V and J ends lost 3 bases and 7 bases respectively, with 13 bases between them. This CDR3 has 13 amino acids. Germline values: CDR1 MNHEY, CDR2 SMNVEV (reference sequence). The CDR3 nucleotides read TGTGCCAGCAGTTTTATGGCCCCTCCGGAGCAGTACTTC. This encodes CASSFMAPPEQYF.

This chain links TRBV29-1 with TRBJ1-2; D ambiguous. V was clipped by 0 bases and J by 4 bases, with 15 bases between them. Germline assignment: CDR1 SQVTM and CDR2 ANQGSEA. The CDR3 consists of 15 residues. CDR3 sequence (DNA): TGCAGCGTTGAAGACACACCCAATCATTTCTATGGCTACACCTTC. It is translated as CSVEDTPNHFYGYTF.

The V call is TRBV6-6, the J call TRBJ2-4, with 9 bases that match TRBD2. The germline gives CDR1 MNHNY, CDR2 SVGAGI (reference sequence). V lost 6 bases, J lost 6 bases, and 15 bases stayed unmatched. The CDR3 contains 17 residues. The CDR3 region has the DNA TGTGCCAGCAGCTCCCCCCGAGGAGCGGGAGGAACAAACATTCAGTACTTC. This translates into CASSSPRGAGGTNIQYF.

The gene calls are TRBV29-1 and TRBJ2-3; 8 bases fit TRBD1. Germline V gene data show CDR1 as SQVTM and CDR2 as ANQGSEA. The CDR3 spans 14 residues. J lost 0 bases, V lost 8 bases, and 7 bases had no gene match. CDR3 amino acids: CSCIGDRSTDTQYF. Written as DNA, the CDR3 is TGCAGCTGCATTGGGGACAGGAGCACAGATACGCAGTATTTT.

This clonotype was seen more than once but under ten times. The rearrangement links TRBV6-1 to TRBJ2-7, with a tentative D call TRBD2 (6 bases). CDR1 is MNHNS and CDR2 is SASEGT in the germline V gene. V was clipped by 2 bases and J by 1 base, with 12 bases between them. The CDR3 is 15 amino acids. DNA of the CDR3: TGTGCCAGCAGTGAAACCTTCGGGGGATCCTACGAGCAGTACTTC. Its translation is CASSETFGGSYEQYF.

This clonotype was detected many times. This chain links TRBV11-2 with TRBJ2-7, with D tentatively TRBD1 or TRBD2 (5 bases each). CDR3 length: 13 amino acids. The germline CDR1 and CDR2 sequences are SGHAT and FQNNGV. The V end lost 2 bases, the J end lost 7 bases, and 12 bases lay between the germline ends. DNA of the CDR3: TGTGCCAGCAGCTTACAGGGAACGGGGGAGCAGTACGTC. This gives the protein CASSLQGTGEQYV.

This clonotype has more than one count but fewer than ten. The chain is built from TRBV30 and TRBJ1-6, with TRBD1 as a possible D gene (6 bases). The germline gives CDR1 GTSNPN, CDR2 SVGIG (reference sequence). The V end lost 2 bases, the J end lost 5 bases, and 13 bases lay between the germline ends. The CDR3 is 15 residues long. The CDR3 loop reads CAWSRQGQNNSPLHF. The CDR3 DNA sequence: TGTGCCTGGAGTCGACAAGGACAGAATAATTCACCCCTCCACTTT.

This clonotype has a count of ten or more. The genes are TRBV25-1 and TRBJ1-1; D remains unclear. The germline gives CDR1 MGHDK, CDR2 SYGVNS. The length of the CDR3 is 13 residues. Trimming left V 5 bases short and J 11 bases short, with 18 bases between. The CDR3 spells CASSRHAGNGAFF. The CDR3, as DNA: TGTGCCAGCAGTCGCCACGCCGGGAATGGGGCTTTCTTT. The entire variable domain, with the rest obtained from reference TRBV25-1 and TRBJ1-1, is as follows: EADIYQTPRYLVIGTGKKITLECSQTMGHDKMYWYQQDPGMELHLIHYSYGVNSTEKGDLSSESTVSRIRTEHFPLTLESARPSHTSQYLCASSRHAGNGAFFGQGTRLTVV.

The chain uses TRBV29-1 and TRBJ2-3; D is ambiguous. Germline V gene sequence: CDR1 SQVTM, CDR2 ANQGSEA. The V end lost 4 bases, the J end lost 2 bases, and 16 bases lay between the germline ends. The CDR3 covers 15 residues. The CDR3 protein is CSVVGVVRLTDTQYF. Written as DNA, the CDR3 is TGCAGCGTTGTAGGAGTTGTCCGCCTCACAGATACGCAGTATTTT.

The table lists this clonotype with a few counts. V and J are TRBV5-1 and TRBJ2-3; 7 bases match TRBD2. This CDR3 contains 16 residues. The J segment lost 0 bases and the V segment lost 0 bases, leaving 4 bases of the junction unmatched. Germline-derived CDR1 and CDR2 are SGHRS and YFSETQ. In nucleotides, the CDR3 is TGCGCCAGCAGCTTGGAGGCGCGGGGGAGCACAGATACGCAGTATTTT. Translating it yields CASSLEARGSTDTQYF.

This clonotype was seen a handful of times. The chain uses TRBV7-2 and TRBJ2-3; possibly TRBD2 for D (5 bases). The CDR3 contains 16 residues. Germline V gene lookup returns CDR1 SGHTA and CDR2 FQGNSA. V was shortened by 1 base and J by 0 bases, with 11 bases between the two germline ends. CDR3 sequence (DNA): TGTGCCAGCAGCTTAGTCGCTGAGCGGAGCACAGATACGCAGTATTTT. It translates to CASSLVAERSTDTQYF. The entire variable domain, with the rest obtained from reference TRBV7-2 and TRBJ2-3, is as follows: GAGVSQSPSNKVTEKGKDVELRCDPISGHTALYWYRQSLGQGLEFLIYFQGNSAPDKSGLPSDRFSAERTGGSVSTLTIQRTQQEDSAVYLCASSLVAERSTDTQYFGPGTRLTVL.

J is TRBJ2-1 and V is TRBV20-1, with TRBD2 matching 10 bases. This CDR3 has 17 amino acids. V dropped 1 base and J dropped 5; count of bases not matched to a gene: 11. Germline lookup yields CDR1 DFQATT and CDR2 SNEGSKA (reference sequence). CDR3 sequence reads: CSARVPPTSGYHNEQFF. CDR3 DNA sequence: TGCAGTGCTAGAGTGCCCCCGACTAGCGGGTATCACAATGAGCAGTTCTTC.

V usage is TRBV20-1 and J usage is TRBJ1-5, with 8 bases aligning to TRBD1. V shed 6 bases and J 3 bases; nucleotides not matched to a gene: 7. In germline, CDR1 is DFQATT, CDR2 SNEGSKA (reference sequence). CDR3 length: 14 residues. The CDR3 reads CSATDRAPNQPQHF. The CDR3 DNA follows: TGCAGTGCAACGGACAGGGCTCCCAATCAGCCCCAGCATTTT.

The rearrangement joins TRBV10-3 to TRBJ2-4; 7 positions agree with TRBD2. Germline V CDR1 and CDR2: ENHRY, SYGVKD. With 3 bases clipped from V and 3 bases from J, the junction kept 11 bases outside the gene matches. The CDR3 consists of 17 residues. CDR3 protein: CAISENLSGTVKNIQYF. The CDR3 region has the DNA TGTGCCATCAGTGAAAATTTGAGCGGGACGGTCAAAAACATTCAGTACTTC.

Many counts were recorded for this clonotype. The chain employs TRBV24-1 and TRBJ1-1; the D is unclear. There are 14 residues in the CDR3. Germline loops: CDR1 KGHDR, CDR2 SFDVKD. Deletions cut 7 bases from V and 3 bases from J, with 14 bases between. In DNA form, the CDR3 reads TGTGCCACCAGGGACGCCGGGAGGGACACTGAAGCTTTCTTT. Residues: CATRDAGRDTEAFF.